This entry concerns a single T cell receptor beta chain. Clones were read by immunoSEQ multiplex PCR, and TCRdb kept only the in-frame ones, dropping some. Here the sample spans more than 85,000 clones, approximately 92% being singletons. These data come from a study of blood T cell repertoires in COVID-19. The TCR originated in a man aged 18 to 30 with acute or convalescent COVID-19. Sequencing used peripheral blood.

The CDR3 bases are TGCGCCAGCAGTGTGGCCCGGGGCACTGAAGCTTTCTTT. Amino acid sequence: CASSVARGTEAFF. V and J are TRBV10-2 and TRBJ1-1; D gene unclear. The V end lost 4 bases, the J end lost 4 bases, and 10 bases lay between the germline ends. The CDR3 covers 13 residues. CDR1 is WSHSY, CDR2 SAAADI, per germline.